Listed below are T cell receptor beta chains from one sample, sequenced in a study of blood T cell repertoires in COVID-19. Sequencing used immunoSEQ multiplex PCR; TCRdb keeps in-frame clones, though not all of them. The sample holds fewer than 250,000 clones, about nine tenths seen once. The sample was peripheral blood. The receptors derive from a man between 65 and 85 years old with acute or convalescent COVID-19. CDR3s leave out the opening cysteine and the closing phenylalanine or tryptophan. Each record gives: D gene, V gene, CDR3 protein. A D gene is named only where the DNA matches it firmly.

D gene: -
V gene: TRBV5-1
CDR3 protein: ASSLEPSSSNYEQY

D gene: TRBD1
V gene: TRBV5-6
CDR3 protein: ASSLRRTGVQPQH

D gene: -
V gene: TRBV5-1
CDR3 protein: ASSAGTPNTGELF

D gene: TRBD1
V gene: TRBV5-6
CDR3 protein: ASSPRDRSPEQY

D gene: TRBD2
V gene: TRBV7-9
CDR3 protein: ASSLLRTSGSTDTQY

D gene: -
V gene: TRBV4-2
CDR3 protein: ASSQEGVQGNEQF

D gene: -
V gene: TRBV6-4
CDR3 protein: ASSPGGGRTYGYT

D gene: TRBD1
V gene: TRBV11-3
CDR3 protein: ASSLGQGAHEQF

D gene: TRBD1
V gene: TRBV27
CDR3 protein: ASSLLWSGGPYEQY

D gene: TRBD1
V gene: TRBV5-1
CDR3 protein: ASRQDRARDEQF

D gene: -
V gene: TRBV7-2
CDR3 protein: ASSLFSPLGGPAGNEQF

D gene: -
V gene: TRBV3-1/TRBV3-2
CDR3 protein: ASSEDRFQPQH

D gene: -
V gene: TRBV6-2/TRBV6-3
CDR3 protein: ASSQGTWVLHNEQF

D gene: -
V gene: TRBV19
CDR3 protein: ASRQGQGNQPQH

D gene: -
V gene: TRBV7-9
CDR3 protein: ASSLGLEPYEQY

D gene: -
V gene: TRBV4-1
CDR3 protein: ASSRYRGGDEQF

D gene: -
V gene: TRBV7-9
CDR3 protein: ASSQQGGNTEAF

D gene: -
V gene: TRBV29-1
CDR3 protein: SVEGANTGTDTQY

D gene: TRBD1
V gene: TRBV19
CDR3 protein: ASSRQGSNGELF

D gene: TRBD2
V gene: TRBV27
CDR3 protein: ASTPGLHNEQF

D gene: TRBD1
V gene: TRBV9
CDR3 protein: ASSVDGQANTGELF